This T cell receptor beta chain was obtained from a study of T cell responses to AZD1222 COVID-19 vaccine. This table comes from immunoSEQ multiplex PCR, and its TCRdb copy is limited to in-frame clones, with some not included. The data show roughly 120,000 clones, 92% seen once. Regarding this clone: Its target is unknown.

Analysis merged second doses at about 4 or about 12 weeks. V dropped 3 bases and J dropped 4 bases, with 7 bases sitting between them. The germline gives CDR1 SGHTA, CDR2 FQGNSA. The CDR3 is 13 residues long. Findings and caveats of the study: Reportedly, nearly half the spike-specific TCRs target unmutated variant regions. At 160-218 and 743-854, vaccine-associated CD4 TCRs were dominant, and they spanned spike. A mostly white British donor set with more females was recruited, and clonal diversity was possibly underestimated.

Specimen: peripheral blood, collected 28 days after the second AZD1222 dose. This TCR was recovered from an adult who received the AZD1222 COVID-19 vaccine. The chain joins TRBV7-2 to TRBJ1-3, with D unclear. In nucleotides, the CDR3 is TGTGCCAGCAGCTTGGGTATGGGAAACACCATATATTTT. This encodes CASSLGMGNTIYF.